Listed below are T cell receptor beta chains from one sample, sequenced in a study of blood T cell repertoires in COVID-19. Method: immunoSEQ multiplex PCR; TCRdb's copy keeps in-frame clones and lacks some. The sample lists 150,000 to 200,000 clones; roughly 90% were seen once. The specimen was peripheral blood. These receptors were taken from a man aged 25-40 years with COVID-19, enrolled during active disease. Each CDR3 is given with its conserved first and last residue. The D gene is left open where the match is weak. Clone size is stated in some rows and not others, as once, few, many or a class when expanded.

D gene: NA; V gene: TRBV19; clone size: NA; J gene: TRBJ2-3; CDR3 DNA: TGTGCCAGTAGTATTCAGGGCGGCACAGATACGCAGTATTTT; CDR3 protein: CASSIQGGTDTQYF
D gene: NA; V gene: TRBV11-3; clone size: NA; J gene: TRBJ2-1; CDR3 DNA: TGTGCCAGCAGCTTGTGGGAAGGGGCCAATGAGCAGTTCTTC; CDR3 protein: CASSLWEGANEQFF
D gene: NA; V gene: TRBV12-3/TRBV12-4; clone size: NA; J gene: TRBJ1-1; CDR3 DNA: TGTGCCAGCAGCGGACAGCTAAACACTGAAGCTTTCTTT; CDR3 protein: CASSGQLNTEAFF
D gene: NA; V gene: TRBV9; clone size: NA; J gene: TRBJ2-3; CDR3 DNA: TGTGCCAGCAGCTCCAAACTAGAGGACCTCCACCAGGATACGCAGTATTTT; CDR3 protein: CASSSKLEDLHQDTQYF
D gene: NA; V gene: TRBV5-4; clone size: NA; J gene: TRBJ2-3; CDR3 DNA: TGTGCCAGCAGCTTGGGCGGGGCAAGCACAGATACGCAGTATTTT; CDR3 protein: CASSLGGASTDTQYF
D gene: NA; V gene: TRBV28; clone size: NA; J gene: TRBJ2-7; CDR3 DNA: TGTGCCAGCAGTTTCTGGGTGGGGGGCTACGAGCAGTACTTC; CDR3 protein: CASSFWVGGYEQYF
D gene: NA; V gene: TRBV20-1; clone size: once; J gene: TRBJ2-2; CDR3 DNA: TGCAGTGCTAGAGAACACCGGGGAGCTGTTTTT; CDR3 protein: CSAREHRGAVF
D gene: NA; V gene: TRBV5-6; clone size: NA; J gene: TRBJ2-1; CDR3 DNA: TGTGCCAGCAGCTTTACGAGTGGGCTAGCGAATTACAATGAGCAGTTCTTC; CDR3 protein: CASSFTSGLANYNEQFF
D gene: NA; V gene: TRBV6-5; clone size: NA; J gene: TRBJ1-6; CDR3 DNA: TGTGCCAGCAGTTACTCCAGGGCCTCGGGACCCCTCCACTTT; CDR3 protein: CASSYSRASGPLHF
D gene: NA; V gene: TRBV5-1; clone size: NA; J gene: TRBJ2-2; CDR3 DNA: TGCGCCAGCGAAGGAGCCGGGGAGCTGTTTTTT; CDR3 protein: CASEGAGELFF
D gene: TRBD1; V gene: TRBV24-1; clone size: NA; J gene: TRBJ1-2; CDR3 DNA: TGTGCCACCAGGACAGGGTGGAGTGGCTACACCTTC; CDR3 protein: CATRTGWSGYTF
D gene: NA; V gene: TRBV5-1; clone size: NA; J gene: TRBJ1-2; CDR3 DNA: TGCGCCAGCAGCTTGGCCACAGGGCGTTATGGCTACACCTTC; CDR3 protein: CASSLATGRYGYTF
D gene: NA; V gene: TRBV5-4; clone size: NA; J gene: TRBJ1-2; CDR3 DNA: TGTGCCAGCAGCTCAAAACCCGAAGCCTCTAACTATGGCTACACCTTC; CDR3 protein: CASSSKPEASNYGYTF
D gene: TRBD2; V gene: TRBV9; clone size: NA; J gene: TRBJ2-3; CDR3 DNA: TGTGCCAGCAACGAACTGGGACTAGCGGGGGGACCAGATACGCAGTATTTT; CDR3 protein: CASNELGLAGGPDTQYF
D gene: TRBD2; V gene: TRBV7-2; clone size: once; J gene: TRBJ2-7; CDR3 DNA: TGTGCCAGCAGCTTAGTCGGCGGATTAGCGGGAACCAGATCGATCGAGCAGTACTTC; CDR3 protein: CASSLVGGLAGTRSIEQYF
D gene: TRBD2; V gene: TRBV18; clone size: NA; J gene: TRBJ2-1; CDR3 DNA: TGTGCCAGCCGACTAGCGGGGGGGCGCAGCAATGAGCAGTTCTTC; CDR3 protein: CASRLAGGRSNEQFF
D gene: NA; V gene: TRBV18; clone size: few; J gene: TRBJ2-5; CDR3 DNA: TGTGCCAGCTCGTCCAAACAAGAGACCCAGTACTTC; CDR3 protein: CASSSKQETQYF
D gene: TRBD1; V gene: TRBV18; clone size: NA; J gene: TRBJ2-1; CDR3 DNA: TGTGCCAGCTCACCCGGGACAGCCTATAACAATGAGCAGTTCTTC; CDR3 protein: CASSPGTAYNNEQFF
D gene: NA; V gene: TRBV4-2; clone size: NA; J gene: TRBJ2-3; CDR3 DNA: TGTGCCAGCAGCCACCTACTAGCAGATACGCAGTATTTT; CDR3 protein: CASSHLLADTQYF
D gene: NA; V gene: TRBV12-3/TRBV12-4; clone size: once; J gene: TRBJ1-5; CDR3 DNA: TGTGCCAGCAGTTTTCGGGAGGGAGCCCCCCAGCATTTT; CDR3 protein: CASSFREGAPQHF
D gene: TRBD1; V gene: TRBV2; clone size: NA; J gene: TRBJ1-2; CDR3 DNA: TGTGCCAGCAGTGTTTTGACAGGGGCAAACTATGGCTACACCTTC; CDR3 protein: CASSVLTGANYGYTF
D gene: NA; V gene: TRBV20-1; clone size: NA; J gene: TRBJ1-3; CDR3 DNA: TGCAGCGCCAGGGCTGGAAACACCATATATTTT; CDR3 protein: CSARAGNTIYF
D gene: NA; V gene: TRBV27; clone size: NA; J gene: TRBJ1-2; CDR3 DNA: TGTGCCAGCAGTGCGGACAGTTACTATGGCTACACCTTC; CDR3 protein: CASSADSYYGYTF
D gene: NA; V gene: TRBV30; clone size: NA; J gene: TRBJ1-4; CDR3 DNA: TGTGCCTGGAGTGGAGGAGGGAGTAATGAAAAACTGTTTTTT; CDR3 protein: CAWSGGGSNEKLFF
D gene: NA; V gene: TRBV2; clone size: NA; J gene: TRBJ2-4; CDR3 DNA: TGTGCCAGCCAGGGTTTAGCCAAAAACATTCAGTACTTC; CDR3 protein: CASQGLAKNIQYF
D gene: NA; V gene: TRBV5-1; clone size: NA; J gene: TRBJ2-1; CDR3 DNA: TGCGCCAGTTACACAAGCTCCTACAATGAGCAGTTCTTC; CDR3 protein: CASYTSSYNEQFF
D gene: TRBD1; V gene: TRBV7-2; clone size: NA; J gene: TRBJ1-2; CDR3 DNA: TGTGCCAGCAGCTTCGAAAAACAGGGGGCTGGTGGCTACACCTTC; CDR3 protein: CASSFEKQGAGGYTF